One sample yielded the 28 T cell receptor beta chains listed below, sequenced in a study of OX40 agonist ivuxolimab in advanced cancers. Repertoires were generated with immunoSEQ multiplex PCR, while TCRdb's copy carries only in-frame clones and drops some. The sample records about 14,000 clones, more than 75% being singletons. This sample comprised CD4+ or CD8+ T cells sorted from blood, obtained in a trial of the OX40 agonist ivuxolimab. The source of these receptors is an adult with an advanced solid tumor such as melanoma, head and neck, liver or kidney cancer.

The chain couples TRBV19 to TRBJ1-1; D ambiguous. Germline values: CDR1 LNHDA, CDR2 SQIVND (reference sequence). The CDR3 has 11 amino acids. V lost 1 base, J lost 5 bases, and 2 bases lay in between. The CDR3 region has the DNA TGTGCCAGTAGTATAGGAACTGAAGCTTTCTTT. This translates into CASSIGTEAFF.

The rearrangement links TRBV5-6 to TRBJ1-2, with no clear D. Trimming stripped 1 base from V and 2 bases from J, with 21 bases between. Per the germline V gene, CDR1 is SGHDT and CDR2 is YYEEEE. This CDR3 is 18 amino acids long. CDR3 in amino acids: CASSLLRGNRIENYGYTF. The CDR3 DNA is TGTGCCAGCAGCTTGCTGCGGGGAAATCGAATAGAGAACTATGGCTACACCTTC.

By sample share, this clone is large. The J gene is TRBJ2-7, the V gene TRBV6-5; 7 bases are shared with TRBD1. Germline V gene lookup returns CDR1 MNHEY and CDR2 SVGAGI. V lost 6 bases, J lost 1 base, and 6 bases stayed unmatched. This CDR3 has 14 residues. The CDR3 nucleotides are TGTGCCAGCAGCCCTGGGACAGTGTCCTACGAGCAGTACTTC. It translates to CASSPGTVSYEQYF.

This chain uses TRBV4-3 with TRBJ2-7, with unresolved D. This CDR3 has 14 residues. Trimming took off 1 base at V and 3 bases at J, with 10 bases between the two ends. Germline CDR1 and CDR2: LGHNA and YSLEER. The CDR3 region is CASSQGSGVYEQYF. The CDR3 nucleotides are TGCGCCAGCAGCCAAGGGTCGGGTGTCTACGAGCAGTACTTC.

This chain connects TRBV4-1 to TRBJ2-7; 7 positions agree with TRBD2. The germline CDR1 and CDR2 sequences are MGHRA and YSYEKL. This CDR3 has 16 amino acids. With V trimmed by 4 bases and J by 2 bases, 11 bases remained unmatched. CDR3 nucleotides: TGCGCCAGCAGCCCCTCCCGGGGGGTAGGCACCTACGAGCAGTACTTC. This sequence encodes CASSPSRGVGTYEQYF.

V and J are TRBV7-6 and TRBJ2-1; no clear D gene. Per the germline V gene, CDR1 is SGHVS and CDR2 is FNYEAQ. The CDR3 has 15 residues. Trimming removed 0 bases at V and 0 bases at J, with 6 bases between. The CDR3 here is CASSLAQSSYNEQFF. The CDR3 DNA reads TGTGCCAGCAGCTTAGCTCAGAGCTCCTACAATGAGCAGTTCTTC.

The V call is TRBV10-3, the J call TRBJ2-7; TRBD2 matches at 8 bases. CDR1 is ENHRY and CDR2 is SYGVKD in the germline V gene. CDR3 size: 13 residues. Trimming removed 7 bases from V and 6 bases from J; junction bases left unmatched: 8. The CDR3 sequence is CAITRAGAGEQYF. Here the CDR3 DNA reads TGTGCCATCACCCGAGCGGGAGCAGGCGAGCAGTACTTC.

V gene TRBV9 combines with J gene TRBJ1-1; 7 nucleotides match TRBD1. CDR3 length: 13 residues. CDR1 is SGDLS and CDR2 is YYNGEE in the germline V gene. Trimming took 4 bases from V and 3 from J; bases not matched to a gene: 3. CDR3 nucleotides: TGTGCCAGCAGCCAGGGGGGGTACACTGAAGCTTTCTTT. As protein: CASSQGGYTEAFF.

The chain uses TRBV21-1 and TRBJ2-1; TRBD2, the table's D call, lacks a check against the DNA. TRBV21-1 is shown as a pseudogene. The CDR3 has 14 residues. The CDR3 spells CASSTSGSRNEQFF. As DNA, the CDR3 is TGTGCCAGCAGCACTAGCGGGAGCCGCAATGAGCAGTTCTTC.

The table lists this clone with a count of one. The chain carries TRBV7-9 and TRBJ2-3, with D tentatively TRBD1 (5 bases). The V and J ends lost 7 bases and 1 base respectively, with 15 bases between them. There are 15 residues in the CDR3. The germline V gene encodes CDR1 SEHNR and CDR2 FQNEAQ (reference sequence). The CDR3 region has the DNA TGTGCCAGCACTTGGGGCCGGGCGGGCACAGATACGCAGTATTTT. This translates into CASTWGRAGTDTQYF.

This chain connects TRBV9 to TRBJ2-2; D is unresolved. Germline-derived CDR1 and CDR2 are SGDLS and YYNGEE. The germline V and J ends were trimmed by 3 bases and 4 bases, with 4 bases remaining between them. The CDR3 length is 12 residues. CDR3 DNA: TGTGCCAGCAGCGGACCCACCGGGGAGCTGTTTTTT. Protein sequence: CASSGPTGELFF.

Only one count was recorded for this clone. V usage is TRBV15 and J usage is TRBJ2-2, with D perhaps TRBD1 (5 bases). CDR1 and CDR2 from the germline V gene are LNHNV and YYDKDF (reference sequence). The length of the CDR3 is 14 residues. The V end was cut by 4 bases, the J end by 0 bases, with 6 bases between. The CDR3: CATSTGTNTGELFF. The CDR3 nucleotides read TGTGCCACCAGCACAGGGACGAACACCGGGGAGCTGTTTTTT.

The genes are TRBV9 and TRBJ1-6; tentative D call: TRBD1 (5 bases). The CDR3 is 16 residues long. Germline-derived CDR1 and CDR2 are SGDLS and YYNGEE. Trimming shortened V by 2 bases and J by 0 bases, and 9 bases separated the two germline ends. The CDR3 DNA follows: TGTGCCAGCAGCGTGGGGGGAGCCTCCTATAATTCACCCCTCCACTTT. This sequence encodes CASSVGGASYNSPLHF.

V gene TRBV7-9 combines with J gene TRBJ2-1; 11 bases match TRBD2. CDR1 and CDR2 (germline): SEHNR, FQNEAQ (reference sequence). This CDR3 is 14 amino acids long. V shed 6 bases, J shed 11 bases, and the junction held 9 bases outside the gene matches. This CDR3 is CASRSSGGPEKQFF. CDR3 nucleotides: TGTGCCAGCAGATCTAGCGGGGGGCCCGAAAAGCAGTTCTTC.

The CDR3 protein is CASSVSQGTQETQYF. CDR3 nucleotides: TGTGCCAGCAGCGTATCTCAGGGGACTCAAGAGACCCAGTACTTC. The genes are TRBV9 and TRBJ2-5; the D gene could be TRBD1 or TRBD2 (6 bases each). Germline loops: CDR1 SGDLS, CDR2 YYNGEE. V was shortened by 1 base and J by 2 bases, with 12 bases between the two germline ends. This CDR3 has 15 residues.

This clone was seen only once. The rearrangement links TRBV9 to TRBJ2-3; D tentatively reads TRBD1 or TRBD2 (5 bases each). The CDR3 is 13 amino acids. Trimming pared 0 bases from V and 10 bases from J, leaving 12 bases between. Germline V gene lookup returns CDR1 SGDLS and CDR2 YYNGEE. CDR3 sequence: CASSVVVMGAQYF. CDR3 DNA sequence: TGTGCCAGCAGCGTAGTGGTTATGGGGGCGCAGTATTTT.

This chain links TRBV4-3 with TRBJ1-6; 7 bases are shared with TRBD1. The CDR3 contains 16 residues. CDR1 is LGHNA and CDR2 is YSLEER in the germline V gene. Trimming at V came to 3 bases and at J to 5 bases, leaving 7 bases not matched to a gene. The CDR3 DNA sequence: TGCGCCAGCAGCCAGGATGGGACAGTTAATAATTCACCCCTCCACTTT. Residues: CASSQDGTVNNSPLHF.

This rearrangement joins TRBV9 to TRBJ1-3, with a possible D match to TRBD1 (5 bases). The V and J ends lost 3 bases and 0 bases respectively, with 16 bases between them. This CDR3 region has 17 residues. Germline V CDR1 and CDR2: SGDLS, YYNGEE. The CDR3, as DNA: TGTGCCAGCAGCGCCCGCGGGGCTCCGGGCTCTGGAAACACCATATATTTT. This encodes CASSARGAPGSGNTIYF. Full variable domain (rest looked up from reference TRBV9 and TRBJ1-3): DSGVTQTPKHLITATGQRVTLRCSPRSGDLSVYWYQQSLDQGLQFLIQYYNGEERAKGNILERFSAQQFPDLHSELNLSSLELGDSALYFCASSARGAPGSGNTIYFGEGSWLTVV.

The chain uses TRBV27 and TRBJ2-2, with D possibly called TRBD1 or TRBD2 (5 bases each). Deletions cut 0 bases from V and 3 bases from J, with 8 bases between. The V gene's germline CDR1 is MNHEY and CDR2 SMNVEV (reference sequence). The CDR3 consists of 15 residues. DNA of the CDR3: TGTGCCAGCAGTTTATCTGAGGGGTACACCGGGGAGCTGTTTTTT. Translated: CASSLSEGYTGELFF.

The rearrangement links TRBV5-6 to TRBJ2-7; 7 positions match TRBD1. Germline V gene sequence: CDR1 SGHDT, CDR2 YYEEEE. The V segment lost 0 bases and the J segment 2 bases; nucleotides outside the gene matches: 5. There are 15 residues in the CDR3. The CDR3: CASSLEPTGPYEQYF. CDR3 coding DNA: TGTGCCAGCAGCTTGGAACCGACAGGGCCCTACGAGCAGTACTTC.

The V and J genes are TRBV27 and TRBJ1-5; D is unclear. V shed 3 bases and J shed 0 bases, with 3 bases lying between them. The germline CDR1 and CDR2 sequences are MNHEY and SMNVEV (reference sequence). The CDR3 sequence is 13 residues long. DNA for the CDR3: TGTGCCAGCAGTTTGAGTAGCAATCAGCCCCAGCATTTT. As protein: CASSLSSNQPQHF.

The V and J genes are TRBV6-5 and TRBJ2-7; 11 nucleotides match TRBD2. CDR1 and CDR2 from the germline V gene are MNHEY and SVGAGI. The CDR3 contains 15 residues. V shed 8 bases and J 2 bases; nucleotides not matched to a gene: 8. CDR3 sequence (DNA): TGTGCCAGCGTTACTAGCGGGAGTGGACCCTACGAGCAGTACTTC. Protein: CASVTSGSGPYEQYF.

The chain employs TRBV30 and TRBJ1-5; no firm D call. The CDR3 extends over 15 amino acids. Between the trimmed V and J ends, which lost 3 bases and 0 bases, there was a span of 12 bases. The germline V gene encodes CDR1 GTSNPN and CDR2 SVGIG (reference sequence). The chain's CDR3 is CAWSRAVSSNQPQHF. In nucleotides, the CDR3 is TGTGCCTGGAGCCGGGCCGTCAGTAGCAATCAGCCCCAGCATTTT. The whole variable domain, remainder taken from reference TRBV30 and TRBJ1-5, is SQTIHQWPATLVQPVGSPLSLECTVEGTSNPNLYWYRQAAGRGLQLLFYSVGIGQISSEVPQNLSASRPQDRQFILSSKKLLLSDSGFYLCAWSRAVSSNQPQHFGDGTRLSIL.

The chain recombines TRBV5-1 with TRBJ1-6; TRBD1 matches 8 bases. The V segment lost 4 bases and the J segment 12 bases; nucleotides outside the gene matches: 9. Germline CDR1 SGHRS, CDR2 YFSETQ. The CDR3 runs to 14 residues. CDR3 loop: CASSPGTGLVPLHF. The CDR3 DNA is TGCGCCAGCAGCCCCGGGACAGGATTAGTACCCCTCCACTTT.

The genes are TRBV10-3 and TRBJ1-6; 8 bases align to TRBD1. CDR3 size: 15 residues. CDR1 is ENHRY and CDR2 is SYGVKD in the germline V gene. Trimming cost V 8 bases and J 8 bases; bases outside gene matches: 11. For the CDR3, the DNA is TGTGCCATCGGCCCCCACAGGGGGAGTTATTCACCCCTCCACTTT. This translates into CAIGPHRGSYSPLHF.

V gene TRBV14 combines with J gene TRBJ2-1; the D gene is possibly TRBD2 (5 bases). From germline, CDR1 is SGHDN and CDR2 FVKESK. This CDR3 spans 14 amino acids. V was cut by 3 bases and J by 3 bases, with 9 bases left in between. CDR3 sequence (DNA): TGTGCCAGCAGCCAGGACTCCCTCTACAATGAGCAGTTCTTC. As protein: CASSQDSLYNEQFF.

This clone was seen once. The rearrangement joins TRBV4-2 to TRBJ2-7, with D maybe TRBD1 (5 bases). The CDR3 sequence is 15 residues long. V lost 0 bases and J 2 bases, leaving 11 bases between the germline ends. In germline, CDR1 is LGHNA, CDR2 YNFKEQ. The CDR3 region has the DNA TGTGCCAGCAGCCAAGAACTGGAGACAGCCTACGAGCAGTACTTC. Its translation is CASSQELETAYEQYF.

V usage is TRBV6-1 and J usage is TRBJ1-6, with D unresolved. CDR3 size: 15 residues. The V gene lost 7 bases and the J gene lost 0 bases, with 10 bases spanning the gap. Germline loops: CDR1 MNHNS, CDR2 SASEGT. The CDR3 is CASKPGSSYNSPLHF. In DNA form, the CDR3 reads TGTGCCAGCAAACCGGGAAGCTCCTATAATTCACCCCTCCACTTT.